This T cell receptor (beta chain) was sequenced in a study of CD8+ T cells in alopecia areata. On the study more broadly: Those treated were given oral tofacitinib at 5 to 10 mg twice daily. The authors scored treated patients' severity by affected scalp percentage.

Study-wide findings and caveats: Higher clonality and more expanded CD8+ clones appeared in lesional than normal scalp. A great number of expanded lesional clones endured in scalp and blood during tofacitinib.

On this clone: Antigen: not known.

Specified treatment: oral pan-JAK inhibitor, 5-10 mg twice daily. Investigators isolated RNA and reverse transcribed it into cDNA to act as the sequencing template. Generated by immunoSEQ multiplex PCR, the TCRdb table keeps only in-frame clones and is missing some. In the table there are some 120,000 clones, roughly 57% of which are singletons. The sequenced sample was CD4+ T cells sorted from blood, obtained at week 4, from a patient treated with tofacitinib. This TCR derives from a human donor with alopecia areata.

The CDR3 DNA is TGCGCCAGCAGCTCGACAGGATCGAACTATGGCTACACCTTC. The encoded protein is CASSSTGSNYGYTF. The rearrangement joins TRBV5-1 to TRBJ1-2; D possibly corresponds to TRBD1 (6 bases). The CDR3 is made up of 14 amino acids. The V and J ends lost 3 bases and 2 bases respectively, with 11 bases between them. Germline V gene data show CDR1 as SGHRS and CDR2 as YFSETQ.